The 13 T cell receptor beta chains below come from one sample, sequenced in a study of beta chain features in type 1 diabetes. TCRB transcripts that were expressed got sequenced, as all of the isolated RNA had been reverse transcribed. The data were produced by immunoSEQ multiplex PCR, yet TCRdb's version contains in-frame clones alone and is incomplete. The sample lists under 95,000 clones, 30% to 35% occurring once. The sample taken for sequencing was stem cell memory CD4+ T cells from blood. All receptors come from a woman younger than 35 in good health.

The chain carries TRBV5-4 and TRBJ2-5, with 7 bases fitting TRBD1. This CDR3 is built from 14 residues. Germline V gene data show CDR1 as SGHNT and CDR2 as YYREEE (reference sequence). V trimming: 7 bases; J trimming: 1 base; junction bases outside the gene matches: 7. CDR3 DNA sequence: TGTGCCAGCGGGGAGACAGGGACCCAAGAGACCCAGTACTTC. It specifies CASGETGTQETQYF.

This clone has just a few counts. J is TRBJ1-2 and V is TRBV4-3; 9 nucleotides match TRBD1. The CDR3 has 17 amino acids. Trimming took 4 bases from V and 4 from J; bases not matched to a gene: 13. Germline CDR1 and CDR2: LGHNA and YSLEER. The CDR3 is CASSPTLTGGDGYGYTF. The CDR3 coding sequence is TGCGCCAGCAGCCCGACGTTGACAGGGGGAGATGGCTATGGCTACACCTTC.

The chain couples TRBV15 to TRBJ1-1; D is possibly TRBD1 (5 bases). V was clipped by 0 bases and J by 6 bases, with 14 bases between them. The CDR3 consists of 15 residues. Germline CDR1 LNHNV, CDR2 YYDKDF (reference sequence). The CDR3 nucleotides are TGTGCCACCAGCAGAGATAGAACAGGATGGGCTGAAGCTTTCTTT. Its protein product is CATSRDRTGWAEAFF.

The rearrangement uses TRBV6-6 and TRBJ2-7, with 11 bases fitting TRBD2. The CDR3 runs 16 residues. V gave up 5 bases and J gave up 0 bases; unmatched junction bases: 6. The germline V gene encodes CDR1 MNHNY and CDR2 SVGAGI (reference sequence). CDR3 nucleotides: TGTGCCAGCAGTACCTCTAGCGGGAGGTCCTCCTACGAGCAGTACTTC. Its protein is CASSTSSGRSSYEQYF.

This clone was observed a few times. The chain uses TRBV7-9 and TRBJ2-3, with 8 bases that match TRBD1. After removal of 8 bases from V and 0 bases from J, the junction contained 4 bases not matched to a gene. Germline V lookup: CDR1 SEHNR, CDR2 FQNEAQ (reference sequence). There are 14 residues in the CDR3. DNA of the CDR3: TGTGCCAGCCCTGGGACAGGAAGCACAGATACGCAGTATTTT. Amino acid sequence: CASPGTGSTDTQYF.

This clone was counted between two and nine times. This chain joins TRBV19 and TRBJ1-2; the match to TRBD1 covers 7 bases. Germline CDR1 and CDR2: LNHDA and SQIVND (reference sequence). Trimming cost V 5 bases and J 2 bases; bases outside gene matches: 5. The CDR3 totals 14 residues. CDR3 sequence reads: CASSVPGQNYGYTF. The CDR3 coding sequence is TGTGCCAGTAGTGTCCCGGGACAGAACTATGGCTACACCTTC.

CDR3 sequence (DNA): TGTGCCAGCAGCTTATTGGAGGGTTGGGAGACCCAGTACTTC. Translated: CASSLLEGWETQYF. The rearrangement links TRBV7-6 to TRBJ2-5, with D possibly being TRBD2 (6 bases). Per germline, CDR1 SGHVS and CDR2 FNYEAQ. This CDR3 comprises 14 residues. Trimming took 2 bases from V and 5 from J, leaving 12 bases between them.

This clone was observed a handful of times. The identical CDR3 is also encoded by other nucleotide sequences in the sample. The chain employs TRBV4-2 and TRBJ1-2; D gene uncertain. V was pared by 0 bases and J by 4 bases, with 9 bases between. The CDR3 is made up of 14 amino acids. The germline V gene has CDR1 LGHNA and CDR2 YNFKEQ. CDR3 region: CASSQDERAYGYTF. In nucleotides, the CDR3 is TGTGCCAGCAGCCAAGATGAGCGGGCCTATGGCTACACCTTC.

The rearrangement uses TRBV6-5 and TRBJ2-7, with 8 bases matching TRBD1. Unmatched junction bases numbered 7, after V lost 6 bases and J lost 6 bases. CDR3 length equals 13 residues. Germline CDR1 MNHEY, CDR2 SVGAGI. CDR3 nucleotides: TGTGCCAGCAGCTCCCAGGGGGCGGTCGAGCAGTACTTC. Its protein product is CASSSQGAVEQYF.

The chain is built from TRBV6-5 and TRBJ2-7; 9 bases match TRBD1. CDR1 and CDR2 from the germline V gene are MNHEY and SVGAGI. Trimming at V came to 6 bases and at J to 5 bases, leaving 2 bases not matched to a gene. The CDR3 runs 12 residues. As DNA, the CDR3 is TGTGCCAGCAGGACAGGGGGGAACGAGCAGTACTTC. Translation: CASRTGGNEQYF.

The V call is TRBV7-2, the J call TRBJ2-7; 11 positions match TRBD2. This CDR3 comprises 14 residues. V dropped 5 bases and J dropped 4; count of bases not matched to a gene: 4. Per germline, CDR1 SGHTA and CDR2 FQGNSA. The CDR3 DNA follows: TGTGCCAGCAGCACGACTAGCGGGGCGTACGAGCAGTACTTC. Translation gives CASSTTSGAYEQYF.

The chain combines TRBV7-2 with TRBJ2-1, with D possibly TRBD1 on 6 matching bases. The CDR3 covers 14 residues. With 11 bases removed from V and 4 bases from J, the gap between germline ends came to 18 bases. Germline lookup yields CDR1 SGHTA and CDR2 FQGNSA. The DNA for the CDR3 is TGTGCCGGATCCAGGGGATCTGGGTACAATGAGCAGTTCTTC. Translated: CAGSRGSGYNEQFF.

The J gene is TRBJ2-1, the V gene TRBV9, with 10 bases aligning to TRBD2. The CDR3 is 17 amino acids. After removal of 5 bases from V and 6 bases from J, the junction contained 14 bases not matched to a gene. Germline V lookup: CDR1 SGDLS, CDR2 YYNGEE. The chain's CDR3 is CASSRSGRAWMGNEQFF. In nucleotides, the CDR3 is TGTGCCAGCAGTCGAAGCGGGAGGGCGTGGATGGGCAATGAGCAGTTCTTC.